Listed below are T cell receptor beta chains from one sample, sequenced in a study of tumor and adjacent non-tumor tissue in lung cancer. One entry per CDR3 protein, called by TCRdb with MiXCR from the multiplex PCR reads. The sample has tens of thousands of distinct CDR3 sequences, about 79% seen once. Material for sequencing was distant non-tumor lung tissue. The receptor source for this set is an older woman with non-small cell lung cancer. CDR3s include the opening cysteine and the closing phenylalanine or tryptophan. D genes are given only for firm matches. Some rows have no size entry. The others give once, few or many, or a class for an expanded clone.

d_gene	v_gene	abundance	j_gene	CDR3nt	CDR3aa
-	TRBV29-1	-	TRBJ2-3	TGCAGCGTCCCCCATCTAGTACCAACGGTGGATACGCAGTATTTT	CSVPHLVPTVDTQYF
-	TRBV6-5	few	TRBJ2-5	TGTGCCAACAGTGCCCCGGGAGAGGAAGAGACCCTGTACTTC	CANSAPGEEETLYF
-	TRBV25-1	-	TRBJ1-2	TGTGCCAGCAGTTCGTGGGGTGGCTATGGATACACCTTC	CASSSWGGYGYTF
-	TRBV7-9	once	TRBJ2-1	TGTGCCAGCAGCTTACAGCTGATTGGTAGGGGGATAGATAAGCAGTTCTTC	CASSLQLIGRGIDKQFF
TRBD2	TRBV11-2	-	TRBJ2-1	TGTGCCAGCAGCCTTGGACTAGCGGGATCTAATGAGCAGTTCTTC	CASSLGLAGSNEQFF
-	TRBV4-3	once	TRBJ2-6	TGCGCCAGTAGCCAAGATGTAGCGGGGGCCAACGTCCTGACTTTC	CASSQDVAGANVLTF
-	TRBV11-2	-	TRBJ2-7	TGTGCCAGCAGTTGGGGATCTGCTTTGTACGAGCAGTACTTC	CASSWGSALYEQYF
-	TRBV6-1	-	TRBJ2-3	TGTGCCAGCAGTTTACGGAAGAGCACAGATACGCAGTATTTT	CASSLRKSTDTQYF
TRBD1	TRBV11-3	medium-sized	TRBJ2-1	TGTGCCAGCACTTATCAGGGACAGGGGTCCTACAATGAGCAGTTCTTC	CASTYQGQGSYNEQFF
-	TRBV11-3	-	TRBJ2-5	TGTGCCAGCAGCTCGTTCGGGTCTAGTACTCTACAAGAGACCCATTACTTC	CASSSFGSSTLQETHYF
-	TRBV20-1	once	TRBJ2-1	TGTAGTGCTAGATCAGCGGGTCCACCCCTTAACTCCTACAATGAGCAGTTCTTC	CSARSAGPPLNSYNEQFF
TRBD2	TRBV4-1	many	TRBJ2-2	TGCGCCAGCAGCCAAGAGCGGTTAAGGACTAGCAATAGGAACACCGGGGAGCTGTTTTTT	CASSQERLRTSNRNTGELFF
-	TRBV29-1	-	TRBJ2-7	TGTAGCGTCCAGGGCCATCCCAGTGAAGATTACGAGCAGTACTTC	CSVQGHPSEDYEQYF
-	TRBV14	many	TRBJ1-2	TGTGCCAGCAGCCAAGGGCAGGACTATGGCTACACCTTC	CASSQGQDYGYTF
-	TRBV6-1	-	TRBJ1-6	TGTGCCAGCAGCAAAATCGAAGTTGATTCACCCCTCCACTTT	CASSKIEVDSPLHF
TRBD2	TRBV4-2	-	TRBJ2-2	TGTGCCAGCAGGCAAGGTACGGGGGGGAACACCGGGGAGCTGTTTTTT	CASRQGTGGNTGELFF
-	TRBV29-1	few	TRBJ1-5	TGTAGCGTCGCCGAAATTTATCAGCCCCAACATTTT	CSVAEIYQPQHF
TRBD2	TRBV5-1	-	TRBJ2-1	TGCGCCAGCAGCTTGAGGACTAGCAGGAGCCATGAGCAGTTCTTC	CASSLRTSRSHEQFF
TRBD2	TRBV6-2/TRBV6-3	-	TRBJ2-1	TGTGTCAGTAGCCCAACTAGCGGGAGGGCCGCAAACGATGAGCAGTTCTTC	CVSSPTSGRAANDEQFF
TRBD1	TRBV4-2	-	TRBJ1-4	TGTGCCAGCAGCCCTGAGGCAGGGGGGGCTAATGAAAAACTGTTTTTT	CASSPEAGGANEKLFF
-	TRBV4-1	-	TRBJ1-2	TGCGCCAGCAGCCAAGGGGTATGGGGAAACCATGGCTACACCTTC	CASSQGVWGNHGYTF
-	TRBV4-1	-	TRBJ2-5	TGCGCCAGCAGCCCTGGGCCGGAAGGGACCCAGTACTTC	CASSPGPEGTQYF
-	TRBV12-3/TRBV12-4	-	TRBJ2-1	TGTGCCAGCACCCCTTATCGGGGAGACAACGAGCAGTTCTTC	CASTPYRGDNEQFF
-	TRBV6-2/TRBV6-3	few	TRBJ2-3	TGTCCCAGCAGCCAAACTGGACAGACTGGCACAGATACGCAGTATTTT	CPSSQTGQTGTDTQYF
TRBD2	TRBV6-5	-	TRBJ2-7	TGTGCCAGCAGTCTCCTCAGCGGGGACGGCGAGCAATACTTC	CASSLLSGDGEQYF
TRBD2	TRBV4-3	once	TRBJ2-1	TGCGCCAACAGCCAATTTTTCACTAGCGGGACGGCGATCGATGACCAGTTCTTC	CANSQFFTSGTAIDDQFF
-	TRBV6-6	-	TRBJ2-7	-	CASSSSETLGEQCF
-	TRBV10-3	-	TRBJ1-5	TGTACCATCAGTGAGGCGAGAGGTCAGCCTCAGCATTTT	CTISEARGQPQHF
-	TRBV6-1	-	TRBJ2-1	TGTGCCGGCATGGCCCTAGCAGGGGCGTTCTTC	CAGMALAGAFF
TRBD2	TRBV4-2	many	TRBJ2-7	TGTGCCAGCAGCCAACTCGATTTGGGGGAGGGTGGCTACGAGCAGTACTTC	CASSQLDLGEGGYEQYF
TRBD1	TRBV6-1	-	TRBJ2-5	TGTGCCGCCAGTACGGGACAGTGGGCAGAGACCCAGTACTTC	CAASTGQWAETQYF
-	TRBV12-3/TRBV12-4	-	TRBJ1-2	TGTGACAGCAGTTCCAGGGGCGGTGGAGGTTTTAACTATGGTTACACCTTC	CDSSSRGGGGFNYGYTF
-	TRBV20-1	-	TRBJ2-3	TGCAGTGAAGTAGCAGCGGCAGATACGCAGTATTTT	CSEVAAADTQYF
-	TRBV9	-	TRBJ2-1	TGTGCCAGCAGCGTAGGGAACAATGAGCAGTTCTTC	CASSVGNNEQFF
-	TRBV4-3	-	TRBJ2-3	TGCGCCAGTAGCCAAGAAGGGAGATGCACAAATACGCAGTATTTT	CASSQEGRCTNTQYF
-	TRBV6-6	-	TRBJ1-1	TGTGCCAGCAGCACGGAGGAGGACACTGAAGCCTTCTTT	CASSTEEDTEAFF
TRBD1	TRBV29-1	-	TRBJ2-7	TGCAGCGTTGAGGGACAGACGTACGATCACTATTTC	CSVEGQTYDHYF
TRBD1	TRBV7-9	many	TRBJ1-6	TGTGCCAGCACACAGGGGGATTCACCCCTCCACTTT	CASTQGDSPLHF
-	TRBV11-2	-	TRBJ1-5	TGTGCCAGCAGCTTTACCGGGAATGAGTCCCAGCATTTT	CASSFTGNESQHF
-	TRBV11-3	-	TRBJ2-3	TGTGCCAGCAGCTCCGACACAGACACGAAGTATTTT	CASSSDTDTKYF
-	TRBV6-6	-	TRBJ1-6	TGTGCCAACAGTTTTGATGAAGAGAGCTCCTATAATTCACCCCTCCGTTTT	CANSFDEESSYNSPLRF
TRBD1	TRBV6-1	-	TRBJ1-2	TGTGCCAGCAGAAAGGGACAGGACGTTGGCTACATCTTC	CASRKGQDVGYIF
-	TRBV29-1	-	TRBJ1-2	TGTAGCGTTCCAAATAGGGGTGACTACACCTTC	CSVPNRGDYTF
-	TRBV5-6	-	TRBJ2-7	TGTGCCAGCAGCTTTTTAGTGGGTAGCATCTACGAGCAGTACTTC	CASSFLVGSIYEQYF
-	TRBV5-5	-	TRBJ1-4	TGTGCCAGCGGCTTGGAAGGACAGCTTCATGAAAAACTGTTTTTT	CASGLEGQLHEKLFF
TRBD1	TRBV6-5	once	TRBJ1-5	TGTGCTAGCAGTATTACGAACGACGTCAGGGGGGGGGCTCAGCCCCAGCATTTT	CASSITNDVRGGAQPQHF
-	TRBV6-1	-	TRBJ1-4	TGTGCCAGTAGTTCAGAGGGGGAGCAGGCTAATGAAAAACTGTTTTTT	CASSSEGEQANEKLFF
-	TRBV4-3	-	TRBJ1-5	TGCGCCAGCAGCCAATACTGGGTTAAACCTAGGGGATCCCAGCCCAAGCATTTT	CASSQYWVKPRGSQPKHF
-	TRBV12-3/TRBV12-4	-	TRBJ1-1	TGTGCTAGCAATTCCCAGGGTAGTACTGAAGCTTTCTTT	CASNSQGSTEAFF
-	TRBV6-1	-	TRBJ1-1	TGTGCCAGCGGCCGGACAAGGGACACTGAAGCTTTCTTT	CASGRTRDTEAFF
-	TRBV6-4	many	TRBJ1-1	TGTGCCAGCAAGGAAACAGACACGAAAGAAGCTTTCTTT	CASKETDTKEAFF
-	TRBV11-2	-	TRBJ2-7	TGTGCCAGCACCTTAGGAGCAGGGTCATACTACGAGCAACACTTC	CASTLGAGSYYEQHF
-	TRBV29-1	once	TRBJ2-1	TGCAGCGCTGGCCACCGAGCGGGTGAACAGTTCTTC	CSAGHRAGEQFF
-	TRBV6-2/TRBV6-3	-	TRBJ1-3	TGTGACAGCAGTTACAAGGAAATGAACTGGAACACCATATATTTT	CDSSYKEMNWNTIYF
-	TRBV29-1	-	TRBJ2-1	TGCAGCGTAGGTTCAGGGGGAGGGGGCAATGAACAGATCTTC	CSVGSGGGGNEQIF
-	TRBV20-1	-	TRBJ1-4	TGCAGTGTTCCTCCCCGCAGGGGAAATGAAAAACTGTTATTT	CSVPPRRGNEKLLF
-	TRBV11-3	-	TRBJ1-3	TGTACCACCCGGGAGCACTCTGGAAACTCCATATATTTT	CTTREHSGNSIYF
-	TRBV6-6	few	TRBJ1-6	TGTGCCAGCAGGCCGTCAGATGGCTATAATTCACCCTTCCACTTT	CASRPSDGYNSPFHF